This is a list of T cell receptor beta chains from one sample in a study of T cells in Graves' hyperthyroidism and ophthalmopathy. TCRdb used MiXCR to reprocess the multiplex PCR reads, holding one entry per CDR3 protein. This table holds approximately 520,000 distinct CDR3 sequences, roughly 20% found once. The sample consisted of blood. All receptors derive from a man younger than 35 with Graves' hyperthyroidism. Both conserved end residues are part of each CDR3. D genes are given only for firm matches. The size of a clone is reported for some rows only, either as once, few or many, or as a class for expanded clones.

V gene	J gene	clone size	D gene	CDR3 DNA	CDR3 protein
TRBV19	TRBJ1-5	many	-	TGTGCCACGAACCACAGGGTTAGCAATCAGCCCCAGCATTTT	CATNHRVSNQPQHF
TRBV6-1	TRBJ2-7	-	TRBD2	TGTGCCAGCACCAAATTTAGCGGGAACTCCTACGAGCAGTACTTC	CASTKFSGNSYEQYF
TRBV5-1	TRBJ1-2	many	-	TGTGCCAGCAGCTTGGACAGATCCTATGGCTACACCTTC	CASSLDRSYGYTF
TRBV25-1	TRBJ1-1	many	-	TGTGCCAGCAGTGAATGGGGCAGCGTGAACACTGAAGCTTTCTTT	CASSEWGSVNTEAFF
TRBV6-1	TRBJ1-1	many	TRBD1	TGTGCCAGCAACAGGGGAGGAAGTAAGGGCACTGAAGCTTTCTTT	CASNRGGSKGTEAFF
TRBV28	TRBJ1-2	many	TRBD1	TGTGCCAGCAGAGCCGGGACAGGCACCCTCTATGGCTACACCTTC	CASRAGTGTLYGYTF
TRBV7-8	TRBJ1-2	once	-	TGTGCCAGCAGCCCGATCAGCAGGGGTGACTATGGCTACACCTTC	CASSPISRGDYGYTF
TRBV29-1	TRBJ1-2	many	-	TGCAGCGTTGACTCAGGGACTATGGGAGGCTACACCTTC	CSVDSGTMGGYTF
TRBV18	TRBJ2-7	many	TRBD2	TGTGCCAGCTCCACAGCGGGAGTAAGATCGGAGCAGTACTTC	CASSTAGVRSEQYF
TRBV28	TRBJ1-1	many	TRBD1	TGTGCCAGCAGTTTAACGACAGGGGGGATAACTGAAGCTTTCTTT	CASSLTTGGITEAFF
TRBV7-2	TRBJ2-2	-	-	TGTGCCAGCAGCTTAGCGGGACACAACACCGGGGAGCTGTTTTTT	CASSLAGHNTGELFF
TRBV20-1	TRBJ2-7	-	TRBD1	TGCAGTGCTAGAGACATCGGCAGGGGGATCGAGCAGTACTTC	CSARDIGRGIEQYF
TRBV20-1	TRBJ1-6	-	TRBD1	TGCAGTGCTAGAGTACAGGGGCTGCCGGGATCACCCCTCCACTTT	CSARVQGLPGSPLHF
TRBV20-1	TRBJ2-7	-	TRBD1	TGCAGTGCTAGTGATACGGACAGGGCCCACTACGAGCAGTACTTC	CSASDTDRAHYEQYF
TRBV11-2	TRBJ2-2	-	TRBD1	TGTGCCAGCAGCCATTTCGGGACAGGAGTAACCGGGGAGCTGTTTTTT	CASSHFGTGVTGELFF
TRBV6-1	TRBJ2-6	many	-	TGTGCCAGCAGTGGGTCCTCTGGGGCCAACGTCCTGACTTTC	CASSGSSGANVLTF
TRBV24-1	TRBJ2-2	-	-	TGTGCCACCAGTGGAGAGAGGGACACCGGGGAGCTGTTTTTT	CATSGERDTGELFF
TRBV12-3/TRBV12-4	TRBJ1-1	few	-	TGTGCCAGCAGGGACCAGGGGAGGGTCACTGAAGCTTTCTTT	CASRDQGRVTEAFF
TRBV5-5	TRBJ1-1	few	-	TGTGCCAGCAGCTTTCATGGACCCCCAAGTGAAGCTTTCTTT	CASSFHGPPSEAFF
TRBV6-5	TRBJ2-6	-	-	TGTGCCAGCAGTTACTCAACCTTCACAGCTGGGGCCAACGTCCTGACTTTC	CASSYSTFTAGANVLTF
TRBV20-1	TRBJ1-2	many	-	TGCAGTGCTGAAGGACTCCGACGGCCCGTCCGATATGGCTACACCTTC	CSAEGLRRPVRYGYTF
TRBV4-1	TRBJ1-2	few	-	TGCGCCAGCAGCCAAGAAACAAAGGCGCCCTATGGCTACACCTTC	CASSQETKAPYGYTF
TRBV5-1	TRBJ2-3	-	-	TGCGCCAGCAGCTTAGAATGGAAGCTAGAATCCACAGATACGCAGTATTTT	CASSLEWKLESTDTQYF
TRBV28	TRBJ1-2	many	-	TGTGCCAGCAGTGTCTTTAGCTATGGCTACACCTTC	CASSVFSYGYTF
TRBV7-6	TRBJ2-7	medium-sized	TRBD2	TGTGCCAGCAGCTCCGGGGGGGCCTACGAGCAGTACTTC	CASSSGGAYEQYF
TRBV27	TRBJ1-5	many	TRBD1	TGTGCCAGCAGTTTATTCCAGGGGGCACAGCCCCAGCATTTT	CASSLFQGAQPQHF
TRBV11-2	TRBJ2-7	-	TRBD2	TGTGCCAGCAGTCCACAGGGACTAGGAGGGGACGAGCAGTACTTC	CASSPQGLGGDEQYF
TRBV29-1	TRBJ2-7	many	-	TGCAGCGTTAGCAGGGACTCCTACGAGCAGTACTTC	CSVSRDSYEQYF
TRBV12-3/TRBV12-4	TRBJ2-2	many	TRBD2	TGTGCCAGTCAGCGGGGGGCCAACACCGGGGAGCTGTTTTTT	CASQRGANTGELFF
TRBV27	TRBJ1-2	many	-	TGTGCCAGCAGTTCCCCGGCTGGTGGCTACACCTTC	CASSSPAGGYTF
TRBV5-1	TRBJ2-6	-	-	TGCGCCAGCAGCTTGGCGACAGTAGGGATCTCTGGGGCCAACGTCCTGACTTTC	CASSLATVGISGANVLTF
TRBV7-9	TRBJ2-7	many	TRBD2	TGTGCCAGCAGTCGGACTAGCGGGTACTTCTACGAGCAGTACTTC	CASSRTSGYFYEQYF
TRBV12-3/TRBV12-4	TRBJ1-1	-	-	TGTGCCAGCAGTTTCGCACCGCTGGCAGGAGAAGCTTTCTTT	CASSFAPLAGEAFF
TRBV4-2	TRBJ1-2	-	-	TGTGCCAGCAGCCAAGATGAGGCAGCTAACTATGGCTACACCTTC	CASSQDEAANYGYTF
TRBV5-1	TRBJ2-7	few	-	TGCGCCAGCAGCCTGCAGGGAACAGGGTTCTACGAGCAGTACTTC	CASSLQGTGFYEQYF
TRBV28	TRBJ2-5	many	TRBD1	TGTGCCAGCAGGGAAGGGACAGGGCTTCATCCACAAGAGACCCAGTACTTC	CASREGTGLHPQETQYF
TRBV27	TRBJ2-5	many	TRBD1	TGTGCCAGCAGTAAGAGGGGGCCTGAGACCCAGTACTTC	CASSKRGPETQYF
TRBV5-1	TRBJ2-4	few	-	TGCGCCAGCAGCGTTCCTCAGGGATCTATGGCCAAAAACATTCAGTACTTC	CASSVPQGSMAKNIQYF
TRBV12-3/TRBV12-4	TRBJ1-2	-	-	TGTGCCAGCTCCGGACCTGGCTACACCTTC	CASSGPGYTF
TRBV11-2	TRBJ1-3	many	-	TGTGCCAGCAGCCCCCGGCTAGGGCAGCACTCTGGAAACACCATATATTTT	CASSPRLGQHSGNTIYF
TRBV6-2/TRBV6-3	TRBJ2-7	few	TRBD2	TGTGCCAGCAGGTTGCGGGAGGGTTTCCACGAGCAGTACTTC	CASRLREGFHEQYF